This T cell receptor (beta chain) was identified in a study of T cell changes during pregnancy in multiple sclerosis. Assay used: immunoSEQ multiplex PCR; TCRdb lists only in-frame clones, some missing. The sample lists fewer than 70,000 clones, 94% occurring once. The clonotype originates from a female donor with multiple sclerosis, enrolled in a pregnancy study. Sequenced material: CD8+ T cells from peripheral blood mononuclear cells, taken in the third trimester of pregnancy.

In DNA form, the CDR3 reads TGTGCCAGCAGCCCGGGGGTTTCCCTGACCCAGTACTTC. Its translation is CASSPGVSLTQYF. This chain links TRBV7-9 with TRBJ2-5; D possibly corresponds to TRBD2 (6 bases). The CDR3 runs 13 residues. The germline V gene has CDR1 SEHNR and CDR2 FQNEAQ (reference sequence). Trimming took 5 bases from V and 7 from J, leaving 14 bases between them.